The T cell receptor beta chain described here comes from a study of T cell responses to AZD1222 COVID-19 vaccine. General study findings and limits: Reports indicate that nearly half of spike-specific TCRs are directed at unmutated variant regions.

Details on this clone: The antigen remains unidentified.

Per the germline V gene, CDR1 is SEHNR and CDR2 is FQNEAQ (reference sequence). This CDR3 has 16 amino acids. Trimming at V came to 5 bases and at J to 3 bases, leaving 5 bases not matched to a gene. Produced via immunoSEQ multiplex PCR; TCRdb's table is partial and in-frame only. The repertoire holds about 55,000 clones, with 80% to 90% as singletons. The clonotype was recovered from an adult in good health. The starting material was peripheral blood, obtained on day 0 of AZD1222 vaccination. This chain links TRBV7-9 with TRBJ2-1; TRBD2 agrees at 12 bases. In DNA, the CDR3 is TGTGCCAGCAGCACCCAACTAGCGGGAGGCTACAATGAGCAGTTCTTC. It codes for CASSTQLAGGYNEQFF.